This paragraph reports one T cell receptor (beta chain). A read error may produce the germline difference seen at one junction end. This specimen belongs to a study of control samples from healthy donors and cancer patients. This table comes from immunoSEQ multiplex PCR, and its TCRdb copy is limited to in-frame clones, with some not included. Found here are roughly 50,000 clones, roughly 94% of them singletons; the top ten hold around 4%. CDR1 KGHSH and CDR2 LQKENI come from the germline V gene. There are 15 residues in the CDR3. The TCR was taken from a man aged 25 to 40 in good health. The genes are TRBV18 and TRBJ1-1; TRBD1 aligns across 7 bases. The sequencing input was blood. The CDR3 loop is CASSPPGQANAEAFF. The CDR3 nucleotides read TGTGCCAGCTCACCACCCGGACAGGCGAACGCTGAAGCTTTCTTT.